This TCR beta chain is from a study of blood T cell repertoires in COVID-19 (dated by TCRdb to the early 2020s). Some background on the complete study: The collaborator samples originated in the United States, Italy and Spain and spanned the acute and convalescent phases of COVID-19. The prospective study material was composed of cDNA or gDNA derived from T cells, B-cell-depleted T cells, or PBMCs. Where available, HLA class I and class II types were obtained from metadata supplied by the sample provider rather than from assay-based typing. A de-identified subject ID, COVID-19 status, age in years and sex were almost always included in the sample metadata. Subjects who had been exposed to COVID-19, were actively infected with it, or had recovered from it provided the deeply sampled blood TCRbeta repertoires that made up the dataset. The samples were drawn from two sources: the first 160 participants of the ongoing ImmuneRACE study, and 1,000 to 1,500 subjects contributed by 6 global collaborators. The repertoires were released in a freely available public database intended as a resource for research on the immune response to SARS-CoV-2. Findings and caveats that apply to the study as a whole: Clinical and demographic metadata were provided uncurated, with the amount varying by source and participant.

Whole blood was collected in K2EDTA tubes by collaborating institutions according to the institutions' own protocols. For TCRbeta analysis, collaborators shipped samples in one of three forms: frozen whole blood, isolated PBMCs, or DNA extracted from either of those sample types. TCRbeta CDR3 regions were amplified from genomic DNA by means of the immunoSEQ Assay, a bias-controlled multiplex PCR. For the original study's pipeline: The number of nucleated cells in each sample was estimated from the amplification of reference gene primers within the assay. To quantify the absolute abundance of each unique TCRbeta CDR3 rearrangement, sequence reads were collapsed and filtered. For each sample, productive Simpson clonality was calculated as the square root of Simpson's diversity index across productive rearrangements. TCRdb stores this immuneACCESS table with in-frame sequences only. Part of the clones is absent; in the studies checked, under half of the shortfall reflects unresolved V genes, and no reason is known for the rest. V, J and clone size are those of that table, while D and trimming were read from the DNA. In all, the sample holds tens of thousands of clones, and roughly nine tenths of those were seen once. The ten biggest clones cover 7% to 9.5% of the sample.

Turning to this clone: Its antigen specificity is not known. No much larger clonotype is one base removed from it; base qualities were not supplied.

V is trimmed back by 4 bases and J by 2 bases, and the junction contains 1 base that no gene match accounts for. The germline V gene provides CDR1 SGHTA and CDR2 FQGNSA. From its cysteine to its phenylalanine, the CDR3 spans 15 amino acids. Only the CDR3 DNA stays, 45 bases, in frame from base 1. The sample comprised peripheral blood. The chain is assembled from TRBV7-2 and TRBJ2-1, with 11 bases matching TRBD2. The sequence was obtained from a man aged 25 to 40 with active or convalescent COVID-19. CDR3 region: CASSYSGRAYNEQFF. The bases read TGTGCCAGCAGCTATAGCGGGAGGGCCTACAATGAGCAGTTCTTC.